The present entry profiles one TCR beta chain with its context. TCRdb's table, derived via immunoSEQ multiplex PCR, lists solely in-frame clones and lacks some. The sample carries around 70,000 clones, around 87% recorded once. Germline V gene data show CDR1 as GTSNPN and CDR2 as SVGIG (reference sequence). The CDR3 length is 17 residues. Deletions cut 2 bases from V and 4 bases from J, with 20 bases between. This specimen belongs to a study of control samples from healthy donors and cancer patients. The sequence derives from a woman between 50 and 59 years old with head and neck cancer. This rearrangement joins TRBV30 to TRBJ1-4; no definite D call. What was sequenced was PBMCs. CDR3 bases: TGTGCCTGGAGTCCCCTCTCGGCCCCGGCGTTTAATGAAAAACTGTTTTTT. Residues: CAWSPLSAPAFNEKLFF.